The rows below give T cell receptor beta chains drawn from one sample of a study of OX40 agonist ivuxolimab in advanced cancers. Measured with immunoSEQ multiplex PCR; TCRdb has only the in-frame clones, and not every one. The sample comprises 35,000 or so clones, roughly nine tenths of which are singletons, and roughly 20% rests with the top ten. Specimen: CD4+ or CD8+ T cells sorted from blood, collected in a trial of the OX40 agonist ivuxolimab. Receptors originate from an adult with an advanced solid tumor such as melanoma, head and neck, liver or kidney cancer. Each CDR3 is given with its conserved first and last residue. Fields, in order: J gene, V gene, CDR3 protein.

J gene: TRBJ2-7; V gene: TRBV5-5; CDR3 protein: CASSLAVMAYEQYF
J gene: TRBJ2-2; V gene: TRBV5-6; CDR3 protein: CASSNASGGAVGELFF
J gene: TRBJ2-1; V gene: TRBV7-3; CDR3 protein: CASSLGTSGGSDEQFF
J gene: TRBJ2-7; V gene: TRBV29-1; CDR3 protein: CSVTEPGVYEQYF
J gene: TRBJ2-7; V gene: TRBV6-5; CDR3 protein: CASSYGWSSLGGEQYF
J gene: TRBJ2-5; V gene: TRBV7-9; CDR3 protein: CASSSYWTREETQYF
J gene: TRBJ1-2; V gene: TRBV13; CDR3 protein: CASSLGLQLANYGYTF
J gene: TRBJ2-7; V gene: TRBV9; CDR3 protein: CASSVGLAYEQYF
J gene: TRBJ2-1; V gene: TRBV7-9; CDR3 protein: CASSLGDNEQFF
J gene: TRBJ2-1; V gene: TRBV2; CDR3 protein: CASLSTGTEQFF
J gene: TRBJ1-1; V gene: TRBV6-6; CDR3 protein: CASIIDRAGTEAFF
J gene: TRBJ1-3; V gene: TRBV9; CDR3 protein: CASSSGDSGNTIYF
J gene: TRBJ2-7; V gene: TRBV4-1; CDR3 protein: CASSQDVTGLRYEQYF